Following are 24 T cell receptor beta chains from one sample sequenced in a study of beta chain features in type 1 diabetes. Since all of the isolated RNA was reverse transcribed, expressed TCRB transcripts were what got sequenced. Using immunoSEQ multiplex PCR, the repertoire was profiled, and TCRdb retains in-frame clones only, with some absent. Among 300,000 to 400,000 clones listed, under 8.5% were seen once. Sequencing was carried out using central memory CD4+ T cells from blood. These receptor sequences come from a woman aged 18-29 years in good health.

This chain uses TRBV10-3 with TRBJ2-5; no definite D call. Trimming removed 3 bases from V and 1 base from J, with 6 bases in between. The germline gives CDR1 ENHRY, CDR2 SYGVKD. The CDR3 is 13 amino acids. DNA for the CDR3: TGTGCCATCAGTGAATTCCCCCAAGAGACCCAGTACTTC. It yields the protein CAISEFPQETQYF.

This clone was picked up many times. The rearrangement uses TRBV7-2 and TRBJ2-7, with unresolved D. This CDR3 has 15 residues. The V gene's germline CDR1 is SGHTA and CDR2 FQGNSA. V lost 5 bases, J lost 2 bases, and 16 bases lay in between. The CDR3 protein is CASSEVWAGTYEQYF. The CDR3 nucleotides read TGTGCCAGCAGCGAAGTCTGGGCAGGCACCTACGAGCAGTACTTC.

The sample holds a few counts of this clone. The gene calls are TRBV19 and TRBJ1-2; possibly TRBD1 for D (5 bases). There are 16 residues in the CDR3. CDR1 is LNHDA, CDR2 SQIVND, per germline (reference sequence). The V end was cut by 1 base, the J end by 8 bases, with 20 bases between. Here the CDR3 reads CASSIGDGGSSRGYTF. CDR3 sequence (DNA): TGTGCCAGTAGTATAGGGGACGGAGGAAGTTCCCGCGGCTACACCTTC.

This clone was recorded a few times. The chain combines TRBV27 with TRBJ1-2; weak D call: TRBD1 (5 bases). V lost 0 bases, J lost 8 bases, and 10 bases lay in between. Germline lookup yields CDR1 MNHEY and CDR2 SMNVEV (reference sequence). The CDR3 has 13 residues. The CDR3 loop reads CASSLSRDRGYTF. CDR3 DNA sequence: TGTGCCAGCAGTTTATCACGGGACCGAGGCTACACCTTC.

The rearrangement links TRBV4-3 to TRBJ1-2; tentative D call: TRBD1 (5 bases). V lost 4 bases to trimming and J lost 4 bases, with 10 bases between them. CDR1 LGHNA and CDR2 YSLEER come from the germline V gene. The CDR3 spans 13 residues. The CDR3 here is CASSPKTGYGYTF. For the CDR3, the DNA is TGCGCCAGCAGCCCCAAAACAGGCTATGGCTACACCTTC.

This clone was detected only a few times. The chain is built from TRBV6-4 and TRBJ2-1, with D possibly matching TRBD1 (5 bases). The germline gives CDR1 MRHNA, CDR2 SNTAGT. The CDR3 runs to 16 residues. V dropped 9 bases and J dropped 7 bases, with 25 bases sitting between them. DNA for the CDR3: TGTGCCAGACCCCGGTTCGTGCAGGGTCGACAAAATGAGCAGTTCTTC. It specifies CARPRFVQGRQNEQFF.

The chain joins TRBV5-6 to TRBJ2-1, with 11 bases matching TRBD2. Germline V CDR1 and CDR2: SGHDT, YYEEEE. The ends lost 0 bases at V and 6 bases at J; junction bases unmatched: 8. The CDR3 contains 17 residues. The CDR3 nucleotides read TGTGCCAGCAGCTTGGTTAGCGGGAGGGGGATGAGCAATGAGCAGTTCTTC. Encoded protein: CASSLVSGRGMSNEQFF. Supplemented by reference TRBV5-6 and TRBJ2-1, the full variable domain reads DAGVTQSPTHLIKTRGQQVTLRCSPKSGHDTVSWYQQALGQGPQFIFQYYEEEERQRGNFPDRFSGHQFPNYSSELNVNALLLGDSALYLCASSLVSGRGMSNEQFFGPGTRLTVL.

The V call is TRBV6-5, the J call TRBJ1-2, with TRBD1 as a possible D gene (6 bases). V shed 6 bases and J shed 2 bases, with 10 bases lying between them. This CDR3 spans 13 amino acids. Germline V gives CDR1 MNHEY, CDR2 SVGAGI. The CDR3 sequence: CASRPGVNYGYTF. The CDR3 DNA reads as TGTGCCAGCAGGCCAGGGGTGAACTATGGCTACACCTTC.

The V call is TRBV18, the J call TRBJ2-7; TRBD1 agrees at 10 bases. V dropped 5 bases and J dropped 6; count of bases not matched to a gene: 10. The CDR3 runs 15 residues. Germline lookup yields CDR1 KGHSH and CDR2 LQKENI. CDR3 in amino acids: CASSDGTGDTSEQYF. The CDR3 bases are TGTGCCAGCTCAGATGGGACAGGGGATACATCCGAGCAGTACTTC.

This sequence joins TRBV18 and TRBJ2-2; the D is unclear. V shed 6 bases and J shed 6 bases, with 11 bases lying between them. In germline, CDR1 is KGHSH, CDR2 LQKENI. CDR3 length: 13 amino acids. CDR3 DNA sequence: TGTGCCAGCTCGGGAACGAATGCCGGGGAGCTGTTTTTT. This gives the protein CASSGTNAGELFF.

This clone was recorded at least ten times. The J gene is TRBJ2-7, the V gene TRBV10-3; the match to TRBD2 covers 13 bases. This CDR3 has 13 amino acids. Per the germline V gene, CDR1 is ENHRY and CDR2 is SYGVKD. The trim removed 10 bases at V and 5 bases at J, leaving 5 bases unmatched. As DNA, the CDR3 is TGTGCCACCGGACTAGCGGGAGCCAACGAGCAGTACTTC. It specifies CATGLAGANEQYF.

The rearrangement uses TRBV29-1 and TRBJ1-2; maybe TRBD1 (6 bases). Germline V gene data show CDR1 as SQVTM and CDR2 as ANQGSEA. This CDR3 has 13 amino acids. The V end was cut by 6 bases, the J end by 0 bases, with 11 bases between. The CDR3 region has the DNA TGCAGCGTAGTACAGGGCTCTAACTATGGCTACACCTTC. This codes for CSVVQGSNYGYTF.

This clone was detected only a few times. This chain uses TRBV4-2 with TRBJ2-3, with D possibly being TRBD1 (5 bases). The germline V and J ends were trimmed by 5 bases and 7 bases, with 19 bases remaining between them. Germline assignment: CDR1 LGHNA and CDR2 YNFKEQ. CDR3 length equals 15 residues. The CDR3 DNA reads as TGTGCCAGCAGCAGGGGCCGGGTACGTCGTAATACGCAGTATTTT. This gives the protein CASSRGRVRRNTQYF.

This clone was seen a handful of times. The chain combines TRBV6-6 with TRBJ2-2; 7 nucleotides align to TRBD1. CDR3 length: 16 amino acids. Per the germline V gene, CDR1 is MNHNY and CDR2 is SVGAGI (reference sequence). V gave up 2 bases and J gave up 0 bases; unmatched junction bases: 3. CDR3 amino acids: CASSYDRAANTGELFF. Here the CDR3 DNA reads TGTGCCAGCAGTTACGACAGGGCTGCGAACACCGGGGAGCTGTTTTTT.

The CDR3 protein is CASSQGGGRWETQYF. In DNA, the CDR3 is TGTGCCAGCAGCCAAGGGGGAGGGAGGTGGGAGACCCAGTACTTC. The genes are TRBV7-2 and TRBJ2-5; D possibly corresponds to TRBD2 (7 bases). Germline CDR1 SGHTA, CDR2 FQGNSA. Trimming pared 5 bases from V and 5 bases from J, leaving 18 bases between. There are 15 residues in the CDR3.

This chain connects TRBV29-1 to TRBJ2-4, with 9 bases that match TRBD1. The CDR3 is made up of 16 amino acids. Germline-derived CDR1 and CDR2 are SQVTM and ANQGSEA. Trimming at V came to 0 bases and at J to 7 bases, leaving 10 bases not matched to a gene. This chain's CDR3 is CSVEETPGQGSNIQYF. In nucleotides, the CDR3 is TGCAGCGTTGAAGAGACACCGGGACAGGGATCGAACATTCAGTACTTC.

This clone was detected many times. In nucleotides, the CDR3 is TGTGCCAGCACAGGGTACTATGGCTACACCTTC. Amino acid sequence: CASTGYYGYTF. This chain uses TRBV6-5 with TRBJ1-2; D is perhaps TRBD1 (5 bases). In germline, CDR1 is MNHEY, CDR2 SVGAGI. The CDR3 loop spans 11 amino acids. V lost 7 bases and J 3 bases, leaving 6 bases between the germline ends.

The rearrangement uses TRBV19 and TRBJ1-2; D is undetermined. This CDR3 comprises 15 residues. The V gene lost 5 bases and the J gene lost 0 bases, with 13 bases spanning the gap. Germline V gene lookup returns CDR1 LNHDA and CDR2 SQIVND (reference sequence). CDR3 in amino acids: CASSSVTEANYGYTF. CDR3 coding DNA: TGTGCCAGTAGTTCGGTAACAGAAGCTAACTATGGCTACACCTTC. Together with reference TRBV19 and TRBJ1-2, the CDR3 gives the full variable domain: DGGITQSPKYLFRKEGQNVTLSCEQNLNHDAMYWYRQDPGQGLRLIYYSQIVNDFQKGDIAEGYSVSREKKESFPLTVTSAQKNPTAFYLCASSSVTEANYGYTFGSGTRLTVV.

This clone turned up a few times. The chain uses TRBV6-1 and TRBJ1-1, with D unresolved. Germline V gene data show CDR1 as MNHNS and CDR2 as SASEGT. V lost 5 bases and J 4 bases, leaving 11 bases between the germline ends. This CDR3 has 13 residues. The CDR3, as DNA: TGTGCCAGCAGTAGGGATATCAGCACTGAAGCTTTCTTT. Encoded protein: CASSRDISTEAFF.

This chain uses TRBV9 with TRBJ2-1; TRBD2 matches 12 bases. This CDR3 spans 16 amino acids. The ends lost 4 bases at V and 4 bases at J; junction bases unmatched: 6. The V gene's germline CDR1 is SGDLS and CDR2 YYNGEE. The CDR3 loop is CASSLQTSGSYNEQFF. CDR3 sequence (DNA): TGTGCCAGCAGCCTACAGACTAGCGGGAGTTACAATGAGCAGTTCTTC.

The chain uses TRBV6-6 and TRBJ2-1, with D unresolved. This CDR3 comprises 11 residues. Germline lookup yields CDR1 MNHNY and CDR2 SVGAGI (reference sequence). The V gene lost 8 bases and the J gene lost 8 bases, with 10 bases spanning the gap. CDR3 region: CASGPKDEQFF. In nucleotides, the CDR3 is TGTGCCAGCGGGCCTAAGGATGAGCAGTTCTTC.

This clone was found a few times. The rearrangement joins TRBV27 to TRBJ2-6; D not resolved. Trimming removed 1 base from V and 0 bases from J, with 7 bases in between. The CDR3 covers 16 residues. Germline CDR1 reads MNHEY; CDR2 reads SMNVEV (reference sequence). This CDR3 reads CASSLWFHSGANVLTF. CDR3 coding DNA: TGTGCCAGCAGTTTATGGTTCCACTCTGGGGCCAACGTCCTGACTTTC.

This clone was seen only a few times. The chain combines TRBV28 with TRBJ2-7; D tentatively reads TRBD1 or TRBD2 (6 bases each). CDR3 size: 15 residues. Trimming removed 3 bases from V and 6 bases from J, with 18 bases in between. Germline V gene lookup returns CDR1 MDHEN and CDR2 SYDVKM. CDR3 in amino acids: CASSFFGGDSSEQYF. The CDR3 bases are TGTGCCAGCAGTTTTTTCGGGGGCGATTCTTCCGAGCAGTACTTC.

The V gene is TRBV5-6, the J gene TRBJ2-3, with TRBD1 matching over 10 bases. Looked up from germline, CDR1 is SGHDT and CDR2 is YYEEEE. This CDR3 comprises 16 residues. V was pared by 1 base and J by 4 bases, with 6 bases of the junction left unmatched. The CDR3 loop reads CASSLPGQGVSDTQYF. The CDR3 DNA follows: TGTGCCAGCAGCTTGCCCGGACAGGGGGTTTCAGATACGCAGTATTTT. Together with reference TRBV5-6 and TRBJ2-3, the CDR3 gives the full variable domain: DAGVTQSPTHLIKTRGQQVTLRCSPKSGHDTVSWYQQALGQGPQFIFQYYEEEERQRGNFPDRFSGHQFPNYSSELNVNALLLGDSALYLCASSLPGQGVSDTQYFGPGTRLTVL.